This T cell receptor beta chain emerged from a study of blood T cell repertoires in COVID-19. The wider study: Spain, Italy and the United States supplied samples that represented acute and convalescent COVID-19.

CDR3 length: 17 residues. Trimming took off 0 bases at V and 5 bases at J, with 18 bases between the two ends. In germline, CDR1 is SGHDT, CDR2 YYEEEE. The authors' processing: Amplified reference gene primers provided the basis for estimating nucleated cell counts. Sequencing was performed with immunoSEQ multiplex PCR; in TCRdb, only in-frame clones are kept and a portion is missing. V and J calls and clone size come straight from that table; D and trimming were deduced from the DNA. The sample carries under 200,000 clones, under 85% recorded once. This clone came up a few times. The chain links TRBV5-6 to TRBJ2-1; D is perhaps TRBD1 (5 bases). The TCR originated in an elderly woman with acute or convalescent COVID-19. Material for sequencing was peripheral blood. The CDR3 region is CASSLEVWAGMDNEQFF. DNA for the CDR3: TGTGCCAGCAGCTTGGAGGTTTGGGCAGGGATGGACAATGAGCAGTTCTTC.